The 10 T cell receptor beta chains presented below share a single source sample, sequenced in a study of blood T cell repertoires in COVID-19. Using immunoSEQ multiplex PCR, the repertoire was profiled, and TCRdb retains in-frame clones only, with some absent. The sample holds more than 200,000 clones, around 90% seen once. The sequencing sample was made of PBMCs or T cells enriched from blood (not recorded which). The receptors stem from a woman between 45 and 65 years old who had recovered from COVID-19.

The chain uses TRBV11-2 and TRBJ1-2; 9 nucleotides align to TRBD1. Unmatched junction bases numbered 12, after V lost 4 bases and J lost 3 bases. The CDR3 has 17 amino acids. Germline CDR1 is SGHAT and CDR2 is FQNNGV. CDR3 sequence (DNA): TGTGCCAGCAGCTCCCCGCGACAGGGGGGATCCTACTATGGCTACACCTTC. It translates to CASSSPRQGGSYYGYTF.

CDR3 coding DNA: TGTGCCAGCAGCACGAACTGGGAGCAGTACTTC. Its protein product is CASSTNWEQYF. V gene TRBV7-9 combines with J gene TRBJ2-7; D remains unclear. Trimming took 5 bases from V and 7 from J, leaving 9 bases between them. CDR3 length equals 11 residues. Per germline, CDR1 SEHNR and CDR2 FQNEAQ (reference sequence).

V gene TRBV9 combines with J gene TRBJ2-5; D might be TRBD1 (6 bases). Germline V gene lookup returns CDR1 SGDLS and CDR2 YYNGEE. Deletions cut 0 bases from V and 7 bases from J, with 16 bases between. The CDR3 loop spans 15 amino acids. The CDR3 DNA is TGTGCCAGCAGCGTAGGGCAGGGGTTGGAGGTGACCCAGTACTTC. As protein: CASSVGQGLEVTQYF.

The chain combines TRBV28 with TRBJ1-1; D unclear. The CDR3 totals 13 residues. Trimming took off 6 bases at V and 5 bases at J, with 13 bases between the two ends. CDR1 and CDR2 from the germline V gene are MDHEN and SYDVKM. CDR3 DNA sequence: TGTGCCAGCAGCTTACGGACTGAAACTGAAGCTTTCTTT. Amino acids: CASSLRTETEAFF.

The chain uses TRBV24-1 and TRBJ1-4; 10 bases line up with TRBD1. V shed 3 bases and J 8 bases; nucleotides not matched to a gene: 8. From germline, CDR1 is KGHDR and CDR2 SFDVKD. The CDR3 is 16 residues long. The CDR3 region has the DNA TGTGCCACCAGTGATGGGGGACAGGGGATAAACGAAAAACTGTTTTTT. It codes for CATSDGGQGINEKLFF.

The chain has TRBV15 and TRBJ2-1; 11 bases are shared with TRBD2. This CDR3 is built from 15 residues. After removal of 3 bases from V and 7 bases from J, the junction contained 5 bases not matched to a gene. Germline V lookup: CDR1 LNHNV, CDR2 YYDKDF (reference sequence). In nucleotides, the CDR3 is TGTGCCACCAGCAGCGGGACTAGCGGTTGGAATGAGCAGTTCTTC. It is translated as CATSSGTSGWNEQFF.

This chain links TRBV28 with TRBJ1-2; 8 positions match TRBD1. Germline-derived CDR1 and CDR2 are MDHEN and SYDVKM. CDR3 size: 14 residues. With V trimmed by 6 bases and J by 3 bases, 6 bases remained unmatched. CDR3 sequence: CASSPPDRDYGYTF. CDR3 in DNA: TGTGCCAGCAGCCCGCCGGACAGGGACTATGGCTACACCTTC.

J is TRBJ2-7 and V is TRBV5-1; 12 bases map to TRBD2. Germline-derived CDR1 and CDR2 are SGHRS and YFSETQ. The CDR3 is 15 residues long. V shed 4 bases and J 6 bases; nucleotides not matched to a gene: 8. The CDR3: CASSTTSGSSVEQYF. DNA of the CDR3: TGCGCCAGCAGCACGACTAGCGGGAGTTCGGTCGAGCAGTACTTC.

The CDR3 DNA reads TGTGCCAGTAGCCGGGTGACAGGGGGATTTGAAAAACTGTTTTTT. Its translation is CASSRVTGGFEKLFF. V usage is TRBV19 and J usage is TRBJ1-4; 9 nucleotides line up with TRBD1. With V trimmed by 6 bases and J by 7 bases, 9 bases remained unmatched. The CDR3 is made up of 15 amino acids. Germline CDR1 LNHDA, CDR2 SQIVND (reference sequence).

V usage is TRBV5-4 and J usage is TRBJ2-5, with D possibly matching TRBD1 (6 bases). The CDR3 consists of 16 residues. The V gene's germline CDR1 is SGHNT and CDR2 YYREEE (reference sequence). V lost 4 bases, J lost 2 bases, and 18 bases lay in between. CDR3 nucleotides: TGTGCCAGCAGCCTACCACAGGGTCGGAGACAAGAGACCCAGTACTTC. This codes for CASSLPQGRRQETQYF.